This T cell receptor (beta chain) was found in a study of T-cell reconstitution after alpha-beta-depleted transplantation in children. Researchers prepared the TCRbeta library using unique molecular identifiers, the study reports. Each CDR3 protein is one row after TCRdb ran MiXCR on the PCR reads. The table has approximately 350,000 distinct CDR3 sequences, 15% to 20% seen once. This clonotype was picked up a small number of times. Here the sequenced sample was PBMCs, mostly from graft donor cells, taken 360 days after TCRalphabeta/CD19-depleted stem cell transplant. The sequence was obtained from a male patient between 2 and 15 years old who had a stem cell transplant for acute lymphoblastic leukemia, so the T cells may come from the graft donor.

The CDR3 DNA follows: TGTGCCAGCAGTACGGGACAGGTCTACGAGCAGTACTTC. As protein: CASSTGQVYEQYF. V and J are TRBV12-3 or TRBV12-4 and TRBJ2-7, with 8 bases lining up with TRBD1. CDR3 length: 13 residues. The V segment lost 5 bases and the J segment 3 bases; nucleotides outside the gene matches: 3.